The 4 T cell receptor beta chains presented below share a single source sample, sequenced in a study of blood T cell repertoires in COVID-19. This table comes from immunoSEQ multiplex PCR, and its TCRdb copy is limited to in-frame clones, with some not included. The sample carries 300,000 to 400,000 clones, about 90% recorded once. The sequenced sample consisted of PBMCs or T cells enriched from blood (not recorded which). These receptors were taken from a woman aged 25 to 39 who had recovered from COVID-19.

The chain uses TRBV11-2 and TRBJ1-1; TRBD1 is a possible D gene (5 bases). This CDR3 spans 13 amino acids. CDR1 is SGHAT, CDR2 FQNNGV, per germline. Trimming left V 0 bases short and J 4 bases short, with 6 bases between. The CDR3 bases are TGTGCCAGCAGCTTAGACAGGGCCACTGAAGCTTTCTTT. Amino acids: CASSLDRATEAFF.

The sample holds one count of this clone. V and J are TRBV28 and TRBJ1-4; a weak D match, TRBD1 (5 bases). V was clipped by 3 bases and J by 5 bases, with 19 bases between them. Germline V gene sequence: CDR1 MDHEN, CDR2 SYDVKM. CDR3 length: 17 residues. CDR3 DNA sequence: TGTGCCAGCAGTTTTCCCAGGGCCGCAAACGTCAATGAAAAACTGTTTTTT. Encoded protein: CASSFPRAANVNEKLFF.

This clone showed up just a few times. The chain employs TRBV19 and TRBJ1-6; TRBD1 agrees at 9 bases. Germline V gene lookup returns CDR1 LNHDA and CDR2 SQIVND (reference sequence). V lost 11 bases and J lost 10; bases outside the gene matches: 15. The CDR3 is 15 amino acids. The chain's CDR3 is CAPTARDRVRSPLHF. The CDR3, as DNA: TGTGCCCCAACGGCCCGGGACAGGGTTCGATCACCCCTCCACTTT.

The chain couples TRBV27 to TRBJ2-2; 14 nucleotides align to TRBD2. This CDR3 contains 17 residues. From germline, CDR1 is MNHEY and CDR2 SMNVEV (reference sequence). Trimming cost V 5 bases and J 6 bases; bases outside gene matches: 8. The CDR3 sequence: CASSRTGLAGDPGELFF. The DNA of the CDR3 is TGTGCCAGCAGTCGTACGGGACTAGCGGGGGACCCCGGGGAGCTGTTTTTT.